Below, 2 T cell receptor beta chains from the same sample are listed, as sequenced in a study of T-cell reconstitution after alpha-beta-depleted transplantation in children. Unique molecular identifiers were used in preparing the TCRbeta library. TCRdb called the PCR reads again in MiXCR, with one record for every CDR3 protein. The sample contains 550,000 to 600,000 distinct CDR3 sequences, under 25% of which appear only once. Sequencing was performed on PBMCs, mostly from graft donor cells, taken 360 days after TCRalphabeta/CD19-depleted stem cell transplant. All receptors derive from a boy less than two years old who had a stem cell transplant for acute myeloid leukemia, so the T cells may come from the graft donor.

This clonotype was picked up a small number of times. This sequence joins TRBV7-2 and TRBJ2-1; TRBD1 might be the D (6 bases). CDR1 SGHTA and CDR2 FQGNSA come from the germline V gene. This CDR3 has 12 amino acids. The V gene lost 5 bases and the J gene lost 8 bases, with 10 bases spanning the gap. As DNA, the CDR3 is TGTGCCAGCAGCACCCAGGGGTATGAGCAGTTCTTC. It encodes CASSTQGYEQFF.

V usage is TRBV29-1 and J usage is TRBJ2-3; 10 bases are a match to TRBD1. The germline CDR1 and CDR2 sequences are SQVTM and ANQGSEA. This CDR3 has 15 amino acids. V gave up 5 bases and J gave up 5 bases; unmatched junction bases: 10. The CDR3 reads CSVTGGDRGRDTQYF. The CDR3 nucleotides are TGCAGCGTTACGGGTGGGGACAGGGGCCGAGATACGCAGTATTTT.